This TCR beta chain is drawn from a study of cytomegalovirus exposure and HLA in healthy donors. General study results and limits: As confirmed in vitro, a few CMV-associated chains were specific for CMV antigens. Segments of the TCR beta V type were, in most cases, productive about 87% or about 30% of the time in an earlier analysis. There were some public TCRs occurring in many donors, but most TCR sequences were rare.

To note about this clone: The antigen remains undetermined.

It was with 60 Vbeta and 13 Jbeta primers that the PCR ran. The table came from immunoSEQ multiplex PCR; TCRdb's copy has only in-frame clones and leaves some out. The sample shows 100,000 to 150,000 clones, about 79% of them seen only once. The CDR3 is 15 amino acids. V dropped 0 bases and J dropped 2; count of bases not matched to a gene: 3. Germline loops: CDR1 SGHNT, CDR2 YYREEE (reference sequence). The sequence was collected from a man aged 50 or older in good health and CMV-seronegative. The chain couples TRBV5-4 to TRBJ2-3; the match to TRBD1 covers 7 bases. The material sequenced was PBMCs. The CDR3 region is CASSLDRGLTDTQYF. The CDR3 coding sequence is TGTGCCAGCAGCTTGGACAGGGGCCTCACAGATACGCAGTATTTT.